This T cell receptor (beta chain) was identified in a study of T cells in Graves' hyperthyroidism and ophthalmopathy. The overall study: Peripheral blood was taken when the disease was first diagnosed, before any treatment began.

Study-wide points: Blood also contained most expanded thyroid clonotypes above 0.001.

TCR beta CDR3 regions were amplified from RNA. Carried out on the TCR CDR3, a first-round RT-PCR used the HTBI primer set. MiXCR, applied by TCRdb to the multiplex PCR reads, yields one record per CDR3 protein. This table holds 90,000 to 120,000 distinct CDR3 sequences, 16% found once. This clonotype was recorded at least ten times. Its antigen is not known. Across 18 months, stable Graves' hyperthyroidism was marked by no progression to ophthalmopathy. The germline gives CDR1 SNHLY, CDR2 FYNNEI. The CDR3 loop spans 17 amino acids. Trimming removed 6 bases from V and 8 bases from J; junction bases left unmatched: 10.

The gene calls are TRBV2 and TRBJ2-1; 16 bases line up with TRBD2. The sample taken for sequencing was blood. The TCR comes from a woman between 45 and 60 years old with Graves' hyperthyroidism. CDR3 in amino acids: CASRAGTSGRAVDEQFF. The CDR3, as DNA: TGTGCCAGCAGGGCCGGGACTAGCGGGAGGGCCGTCGATGAGCAGTTCTTC. The full variable domain, its missing parts supplied by reference TRBV2 and TRBJ2-1, is EPEVTQTPSHQVTQMGQEVILRCVPISNHLYFYWYRQILGQKVEFLVSFYNNEISEKSEIFDDQFSVERPDGSNFTLKIRSTKLEDSAMYFCASRAGTSGRAVDEQFFGPGTRLTVL.